This T cell receptor beta chain is drawn from a study of blood T cell repertoires in COVID-19. Study information: Samples came from the United States, Italy and Spain, spanning acute and convalescent COVID-19. The cDNA or gDNA used as material had been derived from T cells, B-cell-depleted T cells, or PBMCs.

As originally analysed: Reference gene primer amplification yielded estimated nucleated cell counts. Sequencing used immunoSEQ multiplex PCR; TCRdb keeps in-frame clones, though not all of them. V, J and clone size were drawn from that table, and D and trimming were deduced from the DNA. The sample shows about 110,000 clones, around 90% of them seen only once. This clone was picked up one time. Trimming removed 5 bases at V and 0 bases at J, with 20 bases between. The germline V gene has CDR1 SGHVS and CDR2 FNYEAQ. There are 18 residues in the CDR3. The V and J genes are TRBV7-6 and TRBJ1-3; D is undetermined. This receptor was taken from a woman in her 30s with acute or convalescent COVID-19. The sequencing sample was made of peripheral blood. This chain's CDR3 is CASSPRYRGTLSGNTIYF. The CDR3 DNA is TGTGCCAGCAGCCCTAGATACCGGGGAACACTCTCTGGAAACACCATATATTTT. Looking up the rest from reference TRBV7-6 and TRBJ1-3 gives the full variable domain: GAGVSQSPRYKVTKRGQDVALRCDPISGHVSLYWYRQALGQGPEFLTYFNYEAQQDKSGLPNDRFSAERPEGSISTLTIQRTEQRDSAMYRCASSPRYRGTLSGNTIYFGEGSWLTVV.